This note documents a single T cell receptor beta chain sequence. The target antigen is unknown. With 4 bases clipped from V and 1 base from J, the junction kept 6 bases outside the gene matches. CDR1 and CDR2 from the germline V gene are SEHNR and FQNEAQ (reference sequence). This CDR3 is built from 15 residues. The data were obtained in a study of response to subunit inactivated influenza vaccine. One entry per CDR3 protein results from TCRdb running MiXCR on the RT-PCR reads. The sample holds approximately 200,000 distinct CDR3 sequences, about 15% seen once. General observations from the study: Authors proposed each seasonal influenza vaccination draws in few new T cells.

This chain joins TRBV7-9 and TRBJ2-5; 7 nucleotides line up with TRBD1. The starting material was CD8+ T cells sorted from PBMCs, obtained more than 4 days after vaccination. This TCR was recovered from a man aged 50 to 59 who received an inactivated influenza vaccine. CDR3 coding DNA: TGTGCCAGCAGCTCGGGCCCAGGGGGCCAAGAGACCCAGTACTTC. Translated, it gives CASSSGPGGQETQYF.